This T cell receptor (beta chain) emerged from a study of blood T cell repertoires in COVID-19. As for the study in general: The United States, Italy and Spain supplied acute and convalescent COVID-19 samples.

The CDR3 runs 15 residues. Germline CDR1 reads MDHEN; CDR2 reads SYDVKM. Trimming cost V 5 bases and J 7 bases; bases outside gene matches: 14. In the authors' workflow: Reference gene primer amplification gave estimated nucleated cell counts. The data were produced by immunoSEQ multiplex PCR, yet TCRdb's version contains in-frame clones alone and is incomplete. The V and J calls and clone size come from that table; D and trimming were worked out from the DNA. The profile shows 150,000 to 200,000 clones, roughly 89% of them singletons. The sequenced sample consisted of peripheral blood. V gene TRBV28 combines with J gene TRBJ2-7; 7 nucleotides align to TRBD2. This clonotype originated in a man younger than 35 with active or convalescent COVID-19. The CDR3 region is CASSIPGEGTWEQYF. CDR3 nucleotide sequence: TGTGCCAGCAGTATCCCCGGGGAGGGAACATGGGAGCAGTACTTC.